This T cell receptor (beta chain) was profiled in a study of blood T cell repertoires in COVID-19. In the study overall: The cDNA or gDNA used as material had been derived from T cells, B-cell-depleted T cells, or PBMCs.

The length of the CDR3 is 21 residues. Per the germline V gene, CDR1 is LGHDT and CDR2 is YNNKEL (reference sequence). The V segment lost 1 base and the J segment 0 bases; nucleotides outside the gene matches: 14. Per the original data handling: Amplifying reference gene primers gave estimates of nucleated cell counts. Profiling relied on immunoSEQ multiplex PCR, and the TCRdb table lists in-frame clones only, not all of them. The V and J calls and clone size come from that table; D and trimming were worked out from the DNA. The sample has under 250,000 clones, approximately 90% seen once. Seattle-derived patients entered the study during active infection and were followed longitudinally.

The V call is TRBV3-1 (or the pseudogene TRBV3-2), the J call TRBJ1-3, with 11 bases matching TRBD1. The sample taken for sequencing was peripheral blood. The clonotype was recovered from a man in his 60s with COVID-19, enrolled during active disease. The CDR3 loop is CASSQVPPGQGVLSSGNTIYF. CDR3 DNA: TGTGCCAGCAGCCAAGTCCCACCGGGACAGGGGGTTTTAAGCTCTGGAAACACCATATATTTT.